The 29 T cell receptor beta chains in this list originate from one sample, sequenced in a study of cytomegalovirus exposure and HLA in healthy donors. PCR used 60 Vbeta primers and 13 Jbeta primers. Measured with immunoSEQ multiplex PCR; TCRdb has only the in-frame clones, and not every one. Among approximately 190,000 clones, almost 70% were seen once, and the ten largest hold roughly 2.5%. Sequencing input: PBMCs. Receptors originate from a man aged 35-49 years in good health and CMV-seropositive.

The chain is built from TRBV6-5 and TRBJ1-2; D call uncertain. The CDR3 contains 16 residues. CDR1 and CDR2 from the germline V gene are MNHEY and SVGAGI. The V gene lost 4 bases and the J gene lost 1 base, with 16 bases spanning the gap. The CDR3 reads CASSSLGGNINYGYTF. The DNA for the CDR3 is TGTGCCAGCAGTTCCCTCGGAGGGAATATTAACTATGGCTACACCTTC.

This clone was seen a single time. This sequence joins TRBV5-1 and TRBJ2-3, with TRBD1 identical over 9 bases. Looked up from germline, CDR1 is SGHRS and CDR2 is YFSETQ. This CDR3 spans 18 amino acids. The J segment lost 4 bases and the V segment lost 3 bases, leaving 15 bases of the junction unmatched. The DNA of the CDR3 is TGCGCCAGCAGCTCCACCACCTCTGGGACAGGGTACTCAGATACGCAGTATTTT. The encoded protein is CASSSTTSGTGYSDTQYF.

This clone occurred a few times. This chain's CDR3 is CASSLSGYGYGYTF. CDR3 nucleotides: TGTGCCAGCAGCTTGTCGGGGTACGGCTATGGCTACACCTTC. The chain links TRBV5-8 to TRBJ1-2; D is unresolved. Germline lookup yields CDR1 SGHTS and CDR2 YDEGEE. CDR3 length: 14 residues. V was clipped by 1 base and J by 4 bases, with 11 bases between them.

V usage is TRBV28 and J usage is TRBJ1-6, with 7 bases fitting TRBD1. This CDR3 has 15 residues. J gave up 8 bases and V 10 bases, and 14 bases lay outside the gene matches. Per germline, CDR1 MDHEN and CDR2 SYDVKM. In nucleotides, the CDR3 is TGTGCCACCCTTCTAAAGACAGGGATTTATTCACCCCTCCACTTT. Its protein is CATLLKTGIYSPLHF.

The V and J genes are TRBV28 and TRBJ1-5; 12 bases line up with TRBD1. The V gene's germline CDR1 is MDHEN and CDR2 SYDVKM. J was trimmed by 2 bases and V by 2 bases; bases with no gene match: 10. This CDR3 has 19 residues. CDR3 sequence reads: CASSLRHGTGGAGNQPQHF. CDR3 DNA: TGTGCCAGCAGTTTAAGGCACGGGACAGGGGGCGCGGGCAATCAGCCCCAGCATTTT. Variable domain in full (rest from reference TRBV28 and TRBJ1-5): DVKVTQSSRYLVKRTGEKVFLECVQDMDHENMFWYRQDPGLGLRLIYFSYDVKMKEKGDIPEGYSVSREKKERFSLILESASTNQTSMYLCASSLRHGTGGAGNQPQHFGDGTRLSIL.

The V gene is TRBV13, the J gene TRBJ1-2; D is unclear. The V end lost 0 bases, the J end lost 4 bases, and 6 bases lay between the germline ends. The CDR3 runs 13 residues. CDR1 is PRHDT and CDR2 is FYEKMQ in the germline V gene (reference sequence). CDR3 nucleotide sequence: TGTGCCAGCAGCTTAGGGAGGTCCTATGGCTACACCTTC. This gives the protein CASSLGRSYGYTF.

There are a few counts of this clone. The J gene is TRBJ1-2, the V gene TRBV6-5; 10 positions match TRBD1. Germline CDR1 reads MNHEY; CDR2 reads SVGAGI. This CDR3 is 15 amino acids long. The ends lost 7 bases at V and 2 bases at J; junction bases unmatched: 7. The CDR3 coding sequence is TGTGCCAGCACTAGAGGGGACAGGGGAAACTATGGCTACACCTTC. Protein product: CASTRGDRGNYGYTF.

The chain carries TRBV5-6 and TRBJ2-7; D possibly corresponds to TRBD2 (6 bases). The CDR3 has 13 amino acids. Germline V gene lookup returns CDR1 SGHDT and CDR2 YYEEEE. V was cut by 4 bases and J by 2 bases, with 10 bases left in between. The chain's CDR3 is CASSPGGPYEQYF. The CDR3 nucleotides are TGTGCCAGCAGCCCCGGGGGACCCTACGAGCAGTACTTC. Full variable domain (missing parts from reference TRBV5-6 and TRBJ2-7): DAGVTQSPTHLIKTRGQQVTLRCSPKSGHDTVSWYQQALGQGPQFIFQYYEEEERQRGNFPDRFSGHQFPNYSSELNVNALLLGDSALYLCASSPGGPYEQYFGPGTRLTVT.

The rearrangement joins TRBV5-4 to TRBJ2-1; D is perhaps TRBD1 (7 bases). From germline, CDR1 is SGHNT and CDR2 YYREEE (reference sequence). The CDR3 has 14 residues. Between the trimmed V and J ends, which lost 0 bases and 6 bases, there was a span of 10 bases. The CDR3 reads CASSLGQGGNEQFF. The CDR3 coding sequence is TGTGCCAGCAGCTTGGGACAGGGAGGCAATGAGCAGTTCTTC.

The rearrangement joins TRBV11-2 to TRBJ1-2, with TRBD1 matching over 7 bases. The ends lost 5 bases at V and 2 bases at J; junction bases unmatched: 2. The CDR3 sequence is 13 residues long. The V gene's germline CDR1 is SGHAT and CDR2 FQNNGV. The CDR3 coding sequence is TGTGCCAGCAGCCCGGGACAGAACTATGGCTACACCTTC. This translates into CASSPGQNYGYTF.

CDR3 DNA sequence: TGCGCCAGCAGTTCGGCAGCCACTAGCGGGGGACCAGCCTTGTATTTT. Its protein product is CASSSAATSGGPALYF. The V gene is TRBV5-1, the J gene TRBJ2-3; 11 positions agree with TRBD2. J gave up 14 bases and V 5 bases, and 19 bases lay outside the gene matches. This CDR3 is 16 amino acids long. CDR1 and CDR2 from the germline V gene are SGHRS and YFSETQ.

The V call is TRBV15, the J call TRBJ1-4, with a tentative D call TRBD1 (5 bases). Trimming pared 5 bases from V and 8 bases from J, leaving 18 bases between. The CDR3 is 15 residues long. The germline gives CDR1 LNHNV, CDR2 YYDKDF (reference sequence). CDR3 in amino acids: CATSVGGVRSEKLFF. The DNA of the CDR3 is TGTGCCACCAGCGTGGGAGGGGTTCGGTCGGAAAAACTGTTTTTT.

This clone was counted only a few times. This sequence joins TRBV5-6 and TRBJ2-2; D is unresolved. The CDR3 covers 15 residues. The germline V gene encodes CDR1 SGHDT and CDR2 YYEEEE. Between the trimmed V and J ends, which lost 6 bases and 1 base, there was a span of 13 bases. The CDR3 region is CASTILRRNTGELFF. DNA of the CDR3: TGTGCCAGCACTATCTTAAGGAGGAACACCGGGGAGCTGTTTTTT.

This clone was detected only once. The chain uses TRBV5-4 and TRBJ2-5, with 7 positions matching TRBD2. The DNA matches TRBJ2-7 better at its end, which makes the J call doubtful. Germline V gene data show CDR1 as SGHNT and CDR2 as YYREEE (reference sequence). The CDR3 extends over 13 amino acids. The CDR3 loop is CASSETSDYEQYF. CDR3 bases: TGTGCCAGCAGCGAAACTAGCGACTACGAGCAGTACTTC.

This clone showed up many times. The same CDR3 arises from other DNA sequences in this sample as well. The chain joins TRBV6-1 to TRBJ1-2, with D maybe TRBD1 (5 bases). The germline V gene encodes CDR1 MNHNS and CDR2 SASEGT. V lost 2 bases, J lost 5 bases, and 9 bases lay in between. The CDR3 extends over 13 amino acids. The CDR3 spells CASSETGLYGYTF. Here the CDR3 DNA reads TGTGCCAGCAGTGAAACAGGTCTTTATGGCTACACCTTC.

This clone was observed a single time. This chain joins TRBV14 and TRBJ2-5; D may be TRBD2 (5 bases). The J call is uncertain, as TRBJ2-7 better fits the DNA end. The length of the CDR3 is 15 residues. Germline-derived CDR1 and CDR2 are SGHDN and FVKESK. The CDR3 is CASSQRGGFSYEQYF. The CDR3 bases are TGTGCCAGCAGCCAAAGAGGCGGGTTCTCCTACGAGCAGTACTTC.

The chain uses TRBV2 and TRBJ1-5; D may be TRBD1 (6 bases). Germline V gives CDR1 SNHLY, CDR2 FYNNEI. The CDR3 is 15 amino acids. V was cut by 3 bases and J by 0 bases, with 9 bases left in between. The CDR3 nucleotides read TGTGCCAGCAGTGAGGGGACATTTAGCAATCAGCCCCAGCATTTT. This codes for CASSEGTFSNQPQHF.

This sequence joins TRBV4-2 and TRBJ2-7; 7 bases align to TRBD2. This CDR3 has 14 amino acids. Germline CDR1 is LGHNA and CDR2 is YNFKEQ. V shed 6 bases and J 4 bases; nucleotides not matched to a gene: 9. The CDR3 DNA reads TGTGCCAGCAGTTTGGGGAGGGGCGAATACGAGCAGTACTTC. This codes for CASSLGRGEYEQYF.

The genes are TRBV4-2 and TRBJ1-2; 12 bases are shared with TRBD1. Per the germline V gene, CDR1 is LGHNA and CDR2 is YNFKEQ. This CDR3 comprises 17 residues. V lost 4 bases, J lost 2 bases, and 8 bases stayed unmatched. Written as DNA, the CDR3 is TGTGCCAGCAGCCCCGGGACAGGGGGCCGGGGGAACTATGGCTACACCTTC. Translated: CASSPGTGGRGNYGYTF.

The J gene is TRBJ1-5, the V gene TRBV28; 8 bases agree with TRBD1. This CDR3 has 15 amino acids. CDR1 and CDR2 (germline): MDHEN, SYDVKM. V lost 6 bases to trimming and J lost 3 bases; unmatched junction nucleotides: 7. CDR3 residues: CASRGADRDNQPQHF. The CDR3 DNA reads TGTGCCAGCAGGGGGGCGGACAGGGACAATCAGCCCCAGCATTTT.

The rearrangement joins TRBV7-2 to TRBJ1-1; 9 nucleotides line up with TRBD1. Germline assignment: CDR1 SGHTA and CDR2 FQGNSA. V lost 5 bases and J lost 1; bases outside the gene matches: 5. The CDR3 length is 15 residues. The CDR3 coding sequence is TGTGCCAGCAGCGGGTGGACAGGGGAGAACACTGAAGCTTTCTTT. This sequence encodes CASSGWTGENTEAFF.

This chain connects TRBV7-9 to TRBJ2-2; possible D gene TRBD2, 6 bases. Germline CDR1 and CDR2: SEHNR and FQNEAQ (reference sequence). Between the trimmed V and J ends, which lost 0 bases and 1 base, there was a span of 6 bases. CDR3 length: 15 residues. The CDR3 protein is CASSLAEGNTGELFF. In DNA form, the CDR3 reads TGTGCCAGCAGCTTAGCGGAGGGGAACACCGGGGAGCTGTTTTTT.

The CDR3 sequence is CASSPLQGDGYTF. The CDR3 DNA reads TGTGCCAGCTCCCCCCTACAGGGTGATGGCTACACCTTC. The chain couples TRBV25-1 to TRBJ1-2, with TRBD1 as a possible D gene (6 bases). The CDR3 length is 13 residues. The ends were cut back, 8 bases at V and 6 bases at J, with 16 bases in the middle. CDR1 is MGHDK, CDR2 SYGVNS, per germline.

The chain links TRBV27 to TRBJ2-2; TRBD1 matches 7 bases. This CDR3 is built from 16 residues. Unmatched junction bases numbered 14, after V lost 8 bases and J lost 5 bases. In germline, CDR1 is MNHEY, CDR2 SMNVEV (reference sequence). CDR3 residues: CASRDDRDKRTGELFF. Written as DNA, the CDR3 is TGTGCCAGCCGTGACGACAGGGACAAGCGGACCGGGGAGCTGTTTTTT.

The chain carries TRBV9 and TRBJ1-1; TRBD1 matches at 11 bases. After removal of 0 bases from V and 5 bases from J, the junction contained 6 bases not matched to a gene. From germline, CDR1 is SGDLS and CDR2 YYNGEE. The length of the CDR3 is 16 residues. CDR3 bases: TGTGCCAGCAGCGTAGTAGGACAGGGGGCGATGACTGAAGCTTTCTTT. Its protein product is CASSVVGQGAMTEAFF.

The chain is built from TRBV7-8 and TRBJ1-2; D perhaps matches TRBD1 (6 bases). The CDR3 consists of 16 residues. Looked up from germline, CDR1 is SGHVS and CDR2 is FQNEAQ. V was shortened by 5 bases and J by 8 bases, with 24 bases between the two germline ends. The CDR3 DNA reads TGTGCCAGCAGCAATACTCTAACCCGGACAGTTGGAGGCTACACCTTC. Translating gives CASSNTLTRTVGGYTF.

The V and J genes are TRBV5-1 and TRBJ2-5, with D possibly matching TRBD1 (7 bases). V was clipped by 2 bases and J by 7 bases, with 21 bases between them. CDR3 length: 16 amino acids. Germline CDR1 and CDR2: SGHRS and YFSETQ. The CDR3 region is CASSLDRVGSEGTQYF. For the CDR3, the DNA is TGCGCCAGCAGCTTAGACAGGGTAGGGTCGGAGGGGACCCAGTACTTC.

A few counts support this clone. The chain carries TRBV6-5 and TRBJ2-1, with 8 bases fitting TRBD1. Germline lookup yields CDR1 MNHEY and CDR2 SVGAGI. The CDR3 runs to 15 residues. The V gene end was trimmed by 4 bases and the J gene end by 2 bases; junction bases not matched to a gene: 4. The CDR3 DNA is TGTGCCAGCAGTTCATGGACAGGGCCCTACAATGAGCAGTTCTTC. Its protein is CASSSWTGPYNEQFF.

The V and J genes are TRBV19 and TRBJ2-5; TRBD1 matches at 7 bases. J lost 4 bases, V lost 0 bases, and 2 bases had no gene match. Germline CDR1 is LNHDA and CDR2 is SQIVND (reference sequence). The CDR3 has 14 amino acids. CDR3 residues: CASSIEGQLETQYF. Written as DNA, the CDR3 is TGTGCCAGTAGTATAGAGGGACAGTTAGAGACCCAGTACTTC.